Presented here are 15 T cell receptor beta chains from one specimen sequenced in a study of graft-versus-host responses after intestinal transplantation. Using immunoSEQ multiplex PCR, the repertoire was profiled, and TCRdb retains in-frame clones only, with some absent. Of about 64,000 clones listed, roughly 89% are singletons. Here the sequenced sample was bone marrow, taken 700 to 850 days after intestinal transplantation. The receptors were sampled from a human patient who received an intestinal transplant, so some T cells may come from the graft donor.

The chain employs TRBV21-1 and TRBJ2-5; the table's D gene call, TRBD2, was not cross checked with the DNA. TRBV21-1 is deemed a pseudogene. The CDR3 covers 17 residues. Written as DNA, the CDR3 is TGTGCCAGCAGCTCCTTAAGAGCGGGAGGGTGCCAAGAGACCCAGTACTTC. Translated, it gives CASSSLRAGGCQETQYF.

V and J are TRBV18 and TRBJ2-3; 13 nucleotides line up with TRBD2. The CDR3 runs to 15 residues. Unmatched junction bases numbered 0, after V lost 3 bases and J lost 3 bases. Germline CDR1 is KGHSH and CDR2 is LQKENI. CDR3 in amino acids: CASSPGLAGTDTQYF. The CDR3 region has the DNA TGTGCCAGCTCACCGGGACTAGCGGGAACAGATACGCAGTATTTT.

The V call is TRBV28, the J call TRBJ2-3, with TRBD2 matching over 10 bases. From germline, CDR1 is MDHEN and CDR2 SYDVKM. J gave up 5 bases and V 6 bases, and 8 bases lay outside the gene matches. This CDR3 has 15 amino acids. CDR3 sequence reads: CASRNLAGELDTQYF. The CDR3 DNA reads as TGTGCCAGCAGGAATCTAGCGGGGGAACTAGATACGCAGTATTTT.

The chain employs TRBV6-1 and TRBJ2-7, with 7 nucleotides matching TRBD2. From germline, CDR1 is MNHNS and CDR2 SASEGT. CDR3 length: 14 residues. V shed 6 bases and J 2 bases; nucleotides not matched to a gene: 7. CDR3 nucleotide sequence: TGTGCCAGCAGAACCGGGACTACGGCCTACGAGCAGTACTTC. It encodes CASRTGTTAYEQYF.

To note about this clone: At the DNA level, this CDR3 is encoded by other sequences in the same sample as well. CDR3 protein: CASSRTLEAFF. The CDR3 DNA sequence: TGTGCCAGCAGCAGGACATTAGAAGCTTTCTTT. V usage is TRBV7-2 and J usage is TRBJ1-1, with D tentatively TRBD1 (5 bases). The V gene's germline CDR1 is SGHTA and CDR2 FQGNSA. The CDR3 is 11 amino acids. V gave up 5 bases and J gave up 8 bases, with 9 bases separating them. Supplemented by reference TRBV7-2 and TRBJ1-1, the full variable domain reads GAGVSQSPSNKVTEKGKDVELRCDPISGHTALYWYRQSLGQGLEFLIYFQGNSAPDKSGLPSDRFSAERTGGSVSTLTIQRTQQEDSAVYLCASSRTLEAFFGQGTRLTVV.

The chain uses TRBV9 and TRBJ2-2; D perhaps matches TRBD2 (6 bases). This CDR3 spans 15 amino acids. From germline, CDR1 is SGDLS and CDR2 YYNGEE. V lost 6 bases to trimming and J lost 1 base, with 13 bases between them. CDR3 amino acids: CASTSLAKNTGELFF. In DNA, the CDR3 is TGTGCCAGCACCTCTCTAGCGAAGAACACCGGGGAGCTGTTTTTT.

The V and J genes are TRBV9 and TRBJ1-5; D perhaps matches TRBD1 (5 bases). Germline-derived CDR1 and CDR2 are SGDLS and YYNGEE. CDR3 length: 17 amino acids. V dropped 6 bases and J dropped 0 bases, with 19 bases sitting between them. CDR3 loop: CASNPPYYRCSNQPQHF. CDR3 bases: TGTGCCAGCAACCCACCATATTACAGGTGTAGCAATCAGCCCCAGCATTTT.

The V gene is TRBV6-6, the J gene TRBJ2-3; D ambiguous. CDR3 size: 12 residues. The V end lost 5 bases, the J end lost 4 bases, and 7 bases lay between the germline ends. From germline, CDR1 is MNHNY and CDR2 SVGAGI (reference sequence). The CDR3 coding sequence is TGTGCCAGCAGTCCGATGGCAGATACGCAGTATTTT. It encodes CASSPMADTQYF.

The chain recombines TRBV10-2 with TRBJ1-1; D gene unclear. Germline CDR1 reads WSHSY; CDR2 reads SAAADI. Trimming removed 8 bases at V and 4 bases at J, with 11 bases between. This CDR3 is built from 12 residues. Here the CDR3 DNA reads TGCGCCAGCTCCGGCGGACCCACTGAAGCTTTCTTT. Protein product: CASSGGPTEAFF.

The chain combines TRBV19 with TRBJ1-4, with TRBD1 as a possible D gene (6 bases). Germline V CDR1 and CDR2: LNHDA, SQIVND (reference sequence). This CDR3 comprises 17 residues. V lost 3 bases to trimming and J lost 3 bases, with 17 bases between them. The CDR3: CASSIWGAYSPNEKLFF. CDR3 in DNA: TGTGCCAGTAGTATTTGGGGGGCCTATTCCCCTAATGAAAAACTGTTTTTT.

The V gene is TRBV4-1, the J gene TRBJ1-4; a possible D gene is TRBD1 (6 bases). The CDR3 extends over 16 amino acids. Trimming pared 1 base from V and 4 bases from J, leaving 13 bases between. CDR1 is MGHRA and CDR2 is YSYEKL in the germline V gene. CDR3 DNA sequence: TGCGCCAGCAGCCAAGGACAGGAGAGGGGTAATGAAAAACTGTTTTTT. This encodes CASSQGQERGNEKLFF.

Here the CDR3 reads CASSPGTDYNSPLHF. In DNA form, the CDR3 reads TGTGCCAGCAGTCCCGGGACAGATTATAATTCACCCCTCCACTTT. J is TRBJ1-6 and V is TRBV28; 7 bases are shared with TRBD1. The CDR3 length is 15 residues. Trimming at V came to 5 bases and at J to 4 bases, leaving 5 bases not matched to a gene. The germline CDR1 and CDR2 sequences are MDHEN and SYDVKM.

The V and J genes are TRBV11-2 and TRBJ2-7; TRBD2 matches at 10 bases. Trimming cost V 5 bases and J 3 bases; bases outside gene matches: 7. The CDR3 is 15 residues long. Germline CDR1 SGHAT, CDR2 FQNNGV. The CDR3 reads CASSRGSSGGYEQYF. The CDR3 nucleotides are TGTGCCAGCAGCCGGGGGTCTAGCGGGGGCTACGAGCAGTACTTC. Full variable domain (missing parts from reference TRBV11-2 and TRBJ2-7): EAGVAQSPRYKIIEKRQSVAFWCNPISGHATLYWYQQILGQGPKLLIQFQNNGVVDDSQLPKDRFSAERLKGVDSTLKIQPAKLEDSAVYLCASSRGSSGGYEQYFGPGTRLTVT.

This sequence joins TRBV7-9 and TRBJ2-7, with D tentatively TRBD1 (6 bases). The CDR3 is made up of 14 amino acids. V lost 5 bases and J 2 bases, leaving 13 bases between the germline ends. From germline, CDR1 is SEHNR and CDR2 FQNEAQ (reference sequence). The CDR3 loop is CASSPRQAAYEQYF. The CDR3 region has the DNA TGTGCCAGCAGCCCCAGACAGGCCGCCTACGAGCAGTACTTC.

J is TRBJ1-1 and V is TRBV5-5, with D uncertain. Trimming shortened V by 0 bases and J by 2 bases, and 8 bases separated the two germline ends. This CDR3 is built from 14 residues. Germline V CDR1 and CDR2: SGHKS, YYEKEE (reference sequence). CDR3 amino acids: CASSLVSGNTEAFF. CDR3 coding DNA: TGTGCCAGCAGCTTGGTGTCTGGAAACACTGAAGCTTTCTTT.